This T cell receptor beta chain was profiled in a study of T-cell reconstitution after alpha-beta-depleted transplantation in children. Study results and caveats: After transplant, at about two months, alpha-beta T cells were reportedly derived from several hundred expanded graft clones. From newly produced T cells came most of the T-cell counts and diversity one year after transplant. Some patients owed their high day-60 TCRbeta diversity to surviving recipient T cells and thymic progenitors.

The J segment lost 4 bases and the V segment lost 0 bases, leaving 9 bases of the junction unmatched. From germline, CDR1 is SQVTM and CDR2 ANQGSEA. The CDR3 is made up of 17 amino acids. Unique molecular identifiers were incorporated into the prepared TCRbeta library. TCRdb reanalysed the PCR reads using MiXCR and keeps one entry per CDR3 protein. The repertoire consists of 900,000 or so distinct CDR3 sequences, with 16% occurring once and the leading ten covering about 5%. This clonotype was counted a few times. The antigen remains unidentified. The source is a male patient younger than 18 who had a stem cell transplant for acute lymphoblastic leukemia, so the T cells may come from the graft donor. The chain joins TRBV29-1 to TRBJ2-6; TRBD1 aligns across 7 bases. The material sequenced was PBMCs, mostly from graft donor cells, taken 360 days after TCRalphabeta/CD19-depleted stem cell transplant. The CDR3 sequence is CSVEDQTGATGANVLTF. CDR3 coding DNA: TGCAGCGTTGAAGATCAAACAGGGGCAACAGGGGCCAACGTCCTGACTTTC. Together with reference TRBV29-1 and TRBJ2-6, the CDR3 gives the full variable domain: SAVISQKPSRDICQRGTSLTIQCQVDSQVTMMFWYRQQPGQSLTLIATANQGSEATYESGFVIDKFPISRPNLTFSTLTVSNMSPEDSSIYLCSVEDQTGATGANVLTFGAGSRLTVL.